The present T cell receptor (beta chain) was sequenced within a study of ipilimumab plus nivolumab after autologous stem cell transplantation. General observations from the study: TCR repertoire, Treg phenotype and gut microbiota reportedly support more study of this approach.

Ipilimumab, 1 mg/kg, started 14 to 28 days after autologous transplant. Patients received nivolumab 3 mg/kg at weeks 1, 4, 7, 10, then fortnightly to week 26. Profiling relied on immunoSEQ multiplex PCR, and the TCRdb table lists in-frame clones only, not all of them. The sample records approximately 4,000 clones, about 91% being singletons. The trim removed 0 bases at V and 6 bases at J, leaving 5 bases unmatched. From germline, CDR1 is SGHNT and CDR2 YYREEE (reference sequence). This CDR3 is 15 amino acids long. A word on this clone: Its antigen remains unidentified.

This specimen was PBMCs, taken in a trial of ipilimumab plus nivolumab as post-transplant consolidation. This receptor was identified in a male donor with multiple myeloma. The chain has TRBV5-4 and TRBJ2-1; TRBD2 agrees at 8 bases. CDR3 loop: CASSLASGRFNEQFF. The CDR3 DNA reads TGTGCCAGCAGCTTGGCCAGCGGGAGATTCAATGAGCAGTTCTTC.